The entry that follows covers one T cell receptor beta chain sequence. These data belong to a study of PD-L1 blockade in urothelial cancer. Every PCR got spiked synthetic TCR analog templates. The data were produced by immunoSEQ multiplex PCR, yet TCRdb's version contains in-frame clones alone and is incomplete. This repertoire shows under 130,000 clones, about 85% found once; its top ten account for roughly 2.3%. J lost 5 bases, V lost 5 bases, and 9 bases had no gene match. Germline values: CDR1 MNHEY, CDR2 SMNVEV (reference sequence). The CDR3 length is 14 residues. This receptor was taken from a man aged 50-59 years with urothelial cancer. The sequencing used PBMCs, collected around atezolizumab (anti-PD-L1) treatment. This chain uses TRBV27 with TRBJ2-7, with TRBD2 identical over 7 bases. The DNA for the CDR3 is TGTGCCAGCAGTAAAAGCGGGAACCGGGACGAGCAGTACTTC. This encodes CASSKSGNRDEQYF.